This TCR beta chain was identified during a study of T cell responses to AZD1222 COVID-19 vaccine. General study findings and limits: Females made up more of the donors, who were largely white British, and clonal diversity may have come out too low.

CDR3 length equals 17 residues. The ends were cut back, 1 base at V and 6 bases at J, with 22 bases in the middle. Germline CDR1 SGHAT, CDR2 FQNNGV. This clone appeared once. As yet, its antigen is unknown. Data came from immunoSEQ multiplex PCR; TCRdb stores just in-frame clones and leaves some out. The sample contains 150,000 or so clones, around 91% of which appear only once. This receptor was obtained from an adult in good health. The material sequenced was peripheral blood, taken on day 0 of AZD1222 vaccination. The gene calls are TRBV11-2 and TRBJ2-7; possibly TRBD2 for D (5 bases). CDR3 amino acids: CASSLASGRLTGVEQYF. CDR3 coding DNA: TGTGCCAGCAGCTTAGCGTCTGGGCGACTCACCGGGGTCGAGCAGTACTTC.